There are a few counts of the clone carrying this TCR beta chain. Its antigen remains unknown. With 5 bases removed from V and 7 bases from J, the gap between germline ends came to 8 bases. The CDR3 loop spans 11 amino acids. Germline V gene sequence: CDR1 MNHEY, CDR2 SVGAGI. TCRdb re-called the reads with MiXCR, one entry per CDR3 protein. The table lists roughly 860,000 distinct CDR3 sequences, around a third of them singletons. These data originate in a study of T cell repertoires in cytomegalovirus infection. Study context: Through public TCR beta signatures, both CMV infection and matching HLA type were indicated.

The sample in question was cultured CD8+ T cells from PBMCs, obtained from culture after CMV antigen stimulation. The receptor was derived from a human donor in good health (CMV status not recorded). Some clones in this sample may be carry-over from other donors' samples. The genes are TRBV6-5 and TRBJ2-5, with a possible D match to TRBD1 (5 bases). For the CDR3, the DNA is TGTGCCAGCAGTCACCAGGGGACCCAGTACTTC. Translation: CASSHQGTQYF.